This entry describes one T cell receptor beta chain. Its antigen is undetermined. The data stem from a study of T cell responses to AZD1222 COVID-19 vaccine. Whole-study findings and limits: The sample set comprised mostly white British donors with more females, and clonal diversity was possibly underestimated.

Trimming cost V 0 bases and J 12 bases, with 6 bases left between them. The germline V gene has CDR1 LGHDT and CDR2 YNNKEL (reference sequence). The CDR3 sequence is 10 residues long. Assay used: immunoSEQ multiplex PCR; TCRdb lists only in-frame clones, some missing. The table has about 150,000 clones, roughly 92% seen once. Sequencing used peripheral blood, obtained on day 0 of AZD1222 vaccination. The receptor's source is an adult in good health. This sequence joins TRBV3-1 (or the pseudogene TRBV3-2) and TRBJ2-7; D gene unclear. For the CDR3, the DNA is TGTGCCAGCAGCCAAGACGAATGGTACGTC. Translated, it gives CASSQDEWYV.